These 24 T cell receptor beta chains were sequenced from one sample in a study of shared clonotypes between healthy human individuals. Measured with immunoSEQ multiplex PCR; TCRdb has only the in-frame clones, and not every one. The profile shows a few million clones, 85% to 95% of them singletons. The sample taken for sequencing was naive CD4+ T cells from PBMCs. Subset given: CD45RA+ positively selected. These receptors came from a young man in good health. Some clones in this sample may be carry-over from other donors' samples.

The chain couples TRBV7-9 to TRBJ1-1, with 11 bases fitting TRBD1. The V and J ends lost 2 bases and 7 bases, in that order; junction bases with no gene match: 9. The CDR3 runs to 16 residues. Germline CDR1 and CDR2: SEHNR and FQNEAQ (reference sequence). CDR3 residues: CASSLRPGQGVVEAFF. CDR3 sequence (DNA): TGTGCCAGCAGCTTAAGGCCGGGACAGGGGGTGGTTGAAGCTTTCTTT.

V and J are TRBV6-6 and TRBJ2-7; D may be TRBD1 (6 bases). Germline V gene lookup returns CDR1 MNHNY and CDR2 SVGAGI (reference sequence). Trimming shortened V by 0 bases and J by 7 bases, and 16 bases separated the two germline ends. The CDR3 is made up of 15 amino acids. The chain's CDR3 is CASSYSHRERGEQYF. CDR3 DNA: TGTGCCAGCAGTTACTCCCACAGGGAGCGAGGGGAGCAGTACTTC.

CDR3 residues: CASRESMNTEAFF. DNA of the CDR3: TGTGCCAGCAGGGAGAGTATGAACACTGAAGCTTTCTTT. The chain links TRBV28 to TRBJ1-1; no definite D call. The CDR3 sequence is 13 residues long. In germline, CDR1 is MDHEN, CDR2 SYDVKM. V lost 6 bases and J 0 bases, leaving 8 bases between the germline ends.

The rearrangement joins TRBV7-9 to TRBJ1-3; TRBD1 might be the D (6 bases). CDR1 is SEHNR and CDR2 is FQNEAQ in the germline V gene (reference sequence). This CDR3 is 14 amino acids long. Trimming stripped 1 base from V and 4 bases from J, with 8 bases between. CDR3 loop: CASSLGDKGNTIYF. DNA of the CDR3: TGTGCCAGCAGCTTAGGGGACAAGGGAAACACCATATATTTT.

The rearrangement links TRBV6-5 to TRBJ2-7; 12 bases match TRBD1. V was pared by 6 bases and J by 5 bases, with 8 bases of the junction left unmatched. Looked up from germline, CDR1 is MNHEY and CDR2 is SVGAGI. CDR3 length: 15 amino acids. The CDR3 reads CASSAPGQGADEQYF. CDR3 in DNA: TGTGCCAGCAGCGCACCGGGACAGGGGGCCGACGAGCAGTACTTC.

The rearrangement links TRBV19 to TRBJ2-2; D not resolved. The germline gives CDR1 LNHDA, CDR2 SQIVND (reference sequence). V lost 11 bases and J lost 2, with 15 bases in between. This CDR3 is 14 amino acids long. This CDR3 reads CASNDGLNTGELFF. CDR3 in DNA: TGTGCCTCCAACGACGGCCTAAACACCGGGGAGCTGTTTTTT. Complete variable domain (other parts from reference TRBV19 and TRBJ2-2): DGGITQSPKYLFRKEGQNVTLSCEQNLNHDAMYWYRQDPGQGLRLIYYSQIVNDFQKGDIAEGYSVSREKKESFPLTVTSAQKNPTAFYLCASNDGLNTGELFFGEGSRLTVL.

The chain joins TRBV27 to TRBJ1-5; 8 bases agree with TRBD1. CDR3 size: 17 residues. Germline-derived CDR1 and CDR2 are MNHEY and SMNVEV (reference sequence). V lost 3 bases and J lost 11; bases outside the gene matches: 18. In DNA form, the CDR3 reads TGTGCCAGCAGTTTGATCGGACAGGGAGGAGGCCAGGGGGCCCAGCATTTT. Amino acids: CASSLIGQGGGQGAQHF.

This chain links TRBV5-5 with TRBJ2-7; D is unclear. V was clipped by 0 bases and J by 0 bases, with 10 bases between them. The CDR3 contains 15 residues. CDR1 SGHKS and CDR2 YYEKEE come from the germline V gene (reference sequence). CDR3 nucleotides: TGTGCCAGCAGCTTGGAGTCAGTCAGCTCCTACGAGCAGTACTTC. It is translated as CASSLESVSSYEQYF.

This clone appeared a single time. The chain recombines TRBV27 with TRBJ1-4; TRBD1 is a possible D gene (6 bases). CDR3 size: 15 residues. Germline-derived CDR1 and CDR2 are MNHEY and SMNVEV (reference sequence). Trimming shortened V by 4 bases and J by 7 bases, and 16 bases separated the two germline ends. CDR3 bases: TGTGCCAGCAGTTCCCCCAGGGGAGGGGGTGAAAAACTGTTTTTT. It encodes CASSSPRGGGEKLFF.

This rearrangement joins TRBV5-4 to TRBJ1-6; 8 positions match TRBD1. CDR1 SGHNT and CDR2 YYREEE come from the germline V gene (reference sequence). The V gene end was trimmed by 3 bases and the J gene end by 8 bases; junction bases not matched to a gene: 1. The CDR3 spans 13 residues. Written as DNA, the CDR3 is TGTGCCAGCAGCTCGGACAGGGATTCACCCCTCCACTTT. Protein: CASSSDRDSPLHF.

Worth noting for this clone: Other DNA sequences in the same sample also yield this CDR3. This chain uses TRBV6-5 with TRBJ1-2, with D hard to call. CDR1 is MNHEY, CDR2 SVGAGI, per germline. V was shortened by 6 bases and J by 1 base, with 9 bases between the two germline ends. CDR3 length: 13 residues. Here the CDR3 DNA reads TGTGCCAGCAGCCCCGACGGTAACTATGGCTACACCTTC. Amino acids: CASSPDGNYGYTF.

This sequence joins TRBV11-1 and TRBJ2-5, with a tentative D call TRBD1 (5 bases). This CDR3 has 13 amino acids. V was trimmed by 5 bases and J by 1 base, leaving 8 bases between them. Germline V gene lookup returns CDR1 SGHAT and CDR2 FQDESV (reference sequence). The chain's CDR3 is CASSQGPQETQYF. The DNA of the CDR3 is TGTGCCAGCAGCCAGGGCCCCCAAGAGACCCAGTACTTC. The complete variable domain, with remaining parts taken from reference TRBV11-1 and TRBJ2-5, reads EAEVAQSPRYKITEKSQAVAFWCDPISGHATLYWYRQILGQGPELLVQFQDESVVDDSQLPKDRFSAERLKGVDSTLKIQPAELGDSAMYLCASSQGPQETQYFGPGTRLLVL.

In nucleotides, the CDR3 is TGCGCCAGCAGCTTGGACTTACACCTGACTAGTGGGAGCACAGATACGCAGTATTTT. Its protein is CASSLDLHLTSGSTDTQYF. This sequence joins TRBV5-1 and TRBJ2-3; D may be TRBD2 (6 bases). V was pared by 0 bases and J by 0 bases, with 20 bases between. The CDR3 sequence is 19 residues long. CDR1 and CDR2 (germline): SGHRS, YFSETQ. Using reference TRBV5-1 and TRBJ2-3 for the parts outside the CDR3, the full variable domain is KAGVTQTPRYLIKTRGQQVTLSCSPISGHRSVSWYQQTPGQGLQFLFEYFSETQRNKGNFPGRFSGRQFSNSRSEMNVSTLELGDSALYLCASSLDLHLTSGSTDTQYFGPGTRLTVL.

A word on this clone: Other DNA sequences within the sample encode an identical CDR3. The chain recombines TRBV7-2 with TRBJ2-3; D is unresolved. Deletions cut 1 base from V and 0 bases from J, with 5 bases between. The CDR3 is made up of 14 amino acids. CDR1 and CDR2 from the germline V gene are SGHTA and FQGNSA. CDR3 region: CASSLDGSTDTQYF. CDR3 sequence (DNA): TGTGCCAGCAGCTTAGATGGGAGCACAGATACGCAGTATTTT.

J is TRBJ2-1 and V is TRBV27, with a weak D call TRBD1 (6 bases). Trimming shortened V by 6 bases and J by 7 bases, and 19 bases separated the two germline ends. The germline V gene encodes CDR1 MNHEY and CDR2 SMNVEV (reference sequence). The CDR3 totals 15 residues. CDR3 DNA: TGTGCCAGCAGCTTCCTAGGGGGTCTCTCAAATGAGCAGTTCTTC. Encoded protein: CASSFLGGLSNEQFF.

V and J are TRBV2 and TRBJ2-3; 12 bases agree with TRBD1. The CDR3 is 17 residues long. The V gene end was trimmed by 5 bases and the J gene end by 5 bases; junction bases not matched to a gene: 11. Germline CDR1 SNHLY, CDR2 FYNNEI. The CDR3 nucleotides are TGTGCCAGCAGTCTACCGCTGGGACAGGGGGCCAAAGATACGCAGTATTTT. Encoded protein: CASSLPLGQGAKDTQYF.

Regarding this clone: The junction differs from germline at one of its ends, possibly a read error. V gene TRBV5-6 combines with J gene TRBJ2-7; TRBD1 matches 8 bases. There are 15 residues in the CDR3. Germline V gene data show CDR1 as SGHDT and CDR2 as YYEEEE. This chain's CDR3 is CASSLVDRGSHEQYF. CDR3 coding DNA: TGTGCCAGCAGCTTGGTTGACAGGGGCTCCCACGAGCAGTACTTC.

The V and J genes are TRBV2 and TRBJ2-5; TRBD1 aligns across 8 bases. V trimming: 9 bases; J trimming: 6 bases; junction bases outside the gene matches: 6. The CDR3 covers 12 residues. In germline, CDR1 is SNHLY, CDR2 FYNNEI. The CDR3 is CASLTGGKTQYF. CDR3 DNA: TGTGCCAGTCTAACAGGGGGGAAGACCCAGTACTTC.

The DNA of the CDR3 is TGTGCCAGCAGTGAATCTCGTGGGGCTACCACAGATACGCAGTATTTT. Amino acids: CASSESRGATTDTQYF. This chain uses TRBV6-4 with TRBJ2-3; TRBD1 might be the D (5 bases). The CDR3 is 16 amino acids. The V gene's germline CDR1 is MRHNA and CDR2 SNTAGT. The V gene lost 3 bases and the J gene lost 2 bases, with 15 bases spanning the gap.

This clone was found a few times. The same CDR3 arises from other DNA sequences in this sample as well. The V gene is TRBV19, the J gene TRBJ1-2; 8 positions match TRBD1. Losses at the gene ends were 4 bases for V and 2 bases for J; bases not matched to a gene: 0. The V gene's germline CDR1 is LNHDA and CDR2 SQIVND (reference sequence). The length of the CDR3 is 13 residues. CDR3 DNA: TGTGCCAGTAGTAGGGACAGGAACTATGGCTACACCTTC. Protein product: CASSRDRNYGYTF. The complete variable domain, with remaining parts taken from reference TRBV19 and TRBJ1-2, reads DGGITQSPKYLFRKEGQNVTLSCEQNLNHDAMYWYRQDPGQGLRLIYYSQIVNDFQKGDIAEGYSVSREKKESFPLTVTSAQKNPTAFYLCASSRDRNYGYTFGSGTRLTVV.

In regard to this clone: This sample includes further DNA sequences coding for the same CDR3. The chain is built from TRBV5-1 and TRBJ2-2, with D possibly TRBD1 on 6 matching bases. The CDR3 spans 15 residues. V lost 4 bases and J lost 2, with 12 bases in between. CDR1 is SGHRS and CDR2 is YFSETQ in the germline V gene. CDR3 nucleotide sequence: TGCGCCAGCAGCAGGGGGACGGCAAACACCGGGGAGCTGTTTTTT. Translation gives CASSRGTANTGELFF.

The chain is built from TRBV9 and TRBJ2-1; D is ambiguous. The CDR3 consists of 13 residues. Trimming took 2 bases from V and 7 from J, leaving 10 bases between them. In germline, CDR1 is SGDLS, CDR2 YYNGEE. CDR3 protein: CASSVPLRNEQFF. CDR3 in DNA: TGTGCCAGCAGCGTTCCTCTACGAAATGAGCAGTTCTTC. Variable domain in full (rest from reference TRBV9 and TRBJ2-1): DSGVTQTPKHLITATGQRVTLRCSPRSGDLSVYWYQQSLDQGLQFLIQYYNGEERAKGNILERFSAQQFPDLHSELNLSSLELGDSALYFCASSVPLRNEQFFGPGTRLTVL.

This chain connects TRBV7-3 to TRBJ2-6; 9 positions match TRBD1. The CDR3 has 18 residues. Germline V gene data show CDR1 as SGHTA and CDR2 as FQGTGA. After removal of 5 bases from V and 0 bases from J, the junction contained 8 bases not matched to a gene. The CDR3 bases are TGTGCCAGCAGCCACGGACAGGGGAGGGCCTCTGGGGCCAACGTCCTGACTTTC. Translation: CASSHGQGRASGANVLTF.

This rearrangement joins TRBV7-8 to TRBJ2-1, with D uncertain. V lost 1 base and J lost 5, with 9 bases in between. Germline assignment: CDR1 SGHVS and CDR2 FQNEAQ. This CDR3 contains 14 residues. CDR3 sequence: CASSLGRRDNEQFF. The DNA of the CDR3 is TGTGCCAGCAGCTTAGGACGGAGAGACAATGAGCAGTTCTTC.